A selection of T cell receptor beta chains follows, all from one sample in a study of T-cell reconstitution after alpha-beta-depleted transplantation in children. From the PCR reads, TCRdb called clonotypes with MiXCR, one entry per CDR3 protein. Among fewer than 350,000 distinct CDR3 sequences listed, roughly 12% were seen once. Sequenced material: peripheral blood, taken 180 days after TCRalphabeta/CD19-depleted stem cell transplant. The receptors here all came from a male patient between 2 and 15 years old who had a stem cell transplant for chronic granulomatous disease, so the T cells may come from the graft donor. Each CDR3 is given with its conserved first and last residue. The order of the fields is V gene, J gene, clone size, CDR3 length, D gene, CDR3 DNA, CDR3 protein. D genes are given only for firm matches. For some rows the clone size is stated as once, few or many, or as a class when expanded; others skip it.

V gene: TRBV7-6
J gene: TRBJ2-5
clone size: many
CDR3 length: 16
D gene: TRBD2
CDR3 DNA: TGTGCCAGCAGCCCCACGACTAGCGGAGGGTGGGAGACCCAGTACTTC
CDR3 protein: CASSPTTSGGWETQYF

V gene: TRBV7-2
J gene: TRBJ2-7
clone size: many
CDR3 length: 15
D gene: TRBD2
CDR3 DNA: TGTGCCAGCAGCCTCGACGGGAGGGGAATCTCCGAGCAGTACTTC
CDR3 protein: CASSLDGRGISEQYF

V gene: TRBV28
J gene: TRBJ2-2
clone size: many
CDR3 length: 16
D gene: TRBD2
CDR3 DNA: TGTGCCAGCAGACTAGCGGGCAACGTGAACACCGGGGAGCTGTTTTTT
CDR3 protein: CASRLAGNVNTGELFF

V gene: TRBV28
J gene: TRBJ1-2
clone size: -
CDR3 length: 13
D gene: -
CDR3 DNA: TGTGCCAGCAGTTTATTTGGGAACTATGGCTACACCTTC
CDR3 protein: CASSLFGNYGYTF

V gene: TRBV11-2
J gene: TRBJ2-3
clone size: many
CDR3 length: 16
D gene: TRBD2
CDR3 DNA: TGTGCCAGCAGCTTAGGAGCGGGGGTAGGCACAGATACGCAGTATTTT
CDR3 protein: CASSLGAGVGTDTQYF

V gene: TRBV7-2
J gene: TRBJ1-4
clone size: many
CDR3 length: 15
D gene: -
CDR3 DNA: TGTGCCAGCAGCTTTCGACAGGCAACTAATGAAAAACTGTTTTTT
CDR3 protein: CASSFRQATNEKLFF

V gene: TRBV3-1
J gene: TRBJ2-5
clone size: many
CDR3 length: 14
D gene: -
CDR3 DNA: TGTGCCAGCAGCCAGTGGTCGAACCAAGAGACCCAGTACTTC
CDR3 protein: CASSQWSNQETQYF

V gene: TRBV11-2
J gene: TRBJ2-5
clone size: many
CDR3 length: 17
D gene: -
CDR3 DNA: TGTGCCAGCAGCTTAGATCTCCGGGCAAACTTCGTGGAGACCCAGTACTTC
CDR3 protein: CASSLDLRANFVETQYF

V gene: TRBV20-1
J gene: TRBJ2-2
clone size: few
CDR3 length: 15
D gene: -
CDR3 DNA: TGCAGTGCCTTGGCGGGACTCCCGAACACCGGGGAGCTGTTTTTT
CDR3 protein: CSALAGLPNTGELFF

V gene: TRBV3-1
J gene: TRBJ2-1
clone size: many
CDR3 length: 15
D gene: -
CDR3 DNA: TGTGCCAGCAGCCAAAAGCGGGCCTATTACAATGAGCAGTTCTTC
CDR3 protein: CASSQKRAYYNEQFF

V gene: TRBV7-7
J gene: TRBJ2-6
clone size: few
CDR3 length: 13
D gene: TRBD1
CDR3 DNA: TGTGCCAGCAGCAGCCGGGACAGCAACGTCCTGACTTTC
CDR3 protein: CASSSRDSNVLTF

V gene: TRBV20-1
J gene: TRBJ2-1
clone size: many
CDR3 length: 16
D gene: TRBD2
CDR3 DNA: TGCAGTGCTAAGTCCGCTCGGGCTAGCGGGAGCTATGAGCAGTTCTTC
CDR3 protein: CSAKSARASGSYEQFF

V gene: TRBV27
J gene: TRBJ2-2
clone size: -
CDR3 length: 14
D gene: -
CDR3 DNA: TGTGCCAACAGTTTGCCCGGGGTACCCGGGGAGCTGTTTTTT
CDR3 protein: CANSLPGVPGELFF

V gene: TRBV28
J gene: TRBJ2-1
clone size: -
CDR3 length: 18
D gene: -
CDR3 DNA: TGTGCCATGGGCCCCGGGCTAAATCCGTTACTCTCCTACAATGAGCAGTTCTTC
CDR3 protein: CAMGPGLNPLLSYNEQFF

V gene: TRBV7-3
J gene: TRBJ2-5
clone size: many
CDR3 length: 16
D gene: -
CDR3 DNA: TGTGCCAGCAGCAAAGGGGCGAGGGGAGTGAAGGAGACCCAGTACTTC
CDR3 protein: CASSKGARGVKETQYF

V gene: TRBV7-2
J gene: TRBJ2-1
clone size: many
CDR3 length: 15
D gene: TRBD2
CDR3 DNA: TGTGCCAGCAGCTTAGTGCGTTTTAGCGGGGACGAGCAGTTCTTC
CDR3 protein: CASSLVRFSGDEQFF

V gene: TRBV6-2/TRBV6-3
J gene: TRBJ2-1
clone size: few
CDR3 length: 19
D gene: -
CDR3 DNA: TGTGCCAGCAGTTACTCGACCCCCAGGGTCGGCCCTCCCTACAATGAGCAGTTCTTC
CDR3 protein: CASSYSTPRVGPPYNEQFF

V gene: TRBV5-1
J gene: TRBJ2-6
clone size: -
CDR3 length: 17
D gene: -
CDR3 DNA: TGCGCCAGCATTCCAGCCCCCCAGGGCTCTGGGGCCAACGTCCTGACTTTC
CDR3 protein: CASIPAPQGSGANVLTF

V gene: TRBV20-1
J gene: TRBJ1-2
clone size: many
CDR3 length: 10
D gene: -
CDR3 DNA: TGCAGTGCTAGAGATCGAGGCTACACCTTC
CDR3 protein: CSARDRGYTF

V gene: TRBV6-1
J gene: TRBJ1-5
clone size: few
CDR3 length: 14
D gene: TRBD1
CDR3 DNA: TGTGCCAGCAGTGGACAGGGGGGGCGTCAGCCCCAGCATTTT
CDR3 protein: CASSGQGGRQPQHF

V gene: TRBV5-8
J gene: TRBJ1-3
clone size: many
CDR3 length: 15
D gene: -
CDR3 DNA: TGTGCCAGCAGCCACGGACAGCCATCTGGAAACACCATATATTTT
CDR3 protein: CASSHGQPSGNTIYF

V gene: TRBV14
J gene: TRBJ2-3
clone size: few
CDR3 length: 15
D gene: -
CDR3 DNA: TGTGCCAGCAGCCCCAGACTAACGTCCACAGATACGCAGTATTTT
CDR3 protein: CASSPRLTSTDTQYF

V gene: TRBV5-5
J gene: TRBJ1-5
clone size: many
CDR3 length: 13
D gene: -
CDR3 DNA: TGTGCCAGCAGCCTGAATTCGAATCAGCCCCAGCATTTT
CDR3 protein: CASSLNSNQPQHF

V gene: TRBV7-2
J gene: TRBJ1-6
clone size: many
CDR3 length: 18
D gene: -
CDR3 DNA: TGTGCCAGCAGCTTAGCCCCCCCTTGGACGGAGAGTAATTCACCCCTCCACTTT
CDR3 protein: CASSLAPPWTESNSPLHF

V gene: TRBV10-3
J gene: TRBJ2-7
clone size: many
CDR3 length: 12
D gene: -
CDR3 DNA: TGTGCCACGGGACACCTCTCCTACGAGCAGTACTTC
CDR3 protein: CATGHLSYEQYF

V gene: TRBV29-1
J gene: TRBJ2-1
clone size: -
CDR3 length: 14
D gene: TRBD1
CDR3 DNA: TGCAGCGTTGTACAGGGGAGCTCCTACAATGAGCAGTTCTTC
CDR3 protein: CSVVQGSSYNEQFF

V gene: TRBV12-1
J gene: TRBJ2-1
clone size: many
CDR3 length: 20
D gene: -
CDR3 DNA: TGTGCCAGCAGCCTTACCAGGACTAGCGGGAGGAAGCCAACCTACAATGAGCAGTTCTTC
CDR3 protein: CASSLTRTSGRKPTYNEQFF

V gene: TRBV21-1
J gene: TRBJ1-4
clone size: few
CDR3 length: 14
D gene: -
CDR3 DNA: TGTGCCAGCAGCAAGATGGCCTCACCGGAAAAACTGTTTTTT
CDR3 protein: CASSKMASPEKLFF

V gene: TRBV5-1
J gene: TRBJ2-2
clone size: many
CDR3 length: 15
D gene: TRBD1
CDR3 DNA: TGCGCCAGCAGCTTGGGAGGGGGCGACACCGGGGAGCTGTTTTTT
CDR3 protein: CASSLGGGDTGELFF

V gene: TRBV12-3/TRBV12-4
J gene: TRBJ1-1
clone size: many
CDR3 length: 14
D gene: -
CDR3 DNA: TGTGCCAGCAGACCGGGAGACAGACGCACTGAAGCTTTCTTT
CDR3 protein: CASRPGDRRTEAFF

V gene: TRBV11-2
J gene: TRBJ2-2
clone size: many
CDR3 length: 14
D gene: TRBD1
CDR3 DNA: TGTGCCAGCAGCCCGACAGGGCGCACCGGGGAGCTGTTTTTT
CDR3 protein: CASSPTGRTGELFF

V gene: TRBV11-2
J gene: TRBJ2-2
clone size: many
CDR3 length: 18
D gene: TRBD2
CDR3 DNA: TGTGCCAGCAGCTTCGGGGTGGCGGGAGCCTTGAACACCGGGGAGCTGTTTTTT
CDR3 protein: CASSFGVAGALNTGELFF

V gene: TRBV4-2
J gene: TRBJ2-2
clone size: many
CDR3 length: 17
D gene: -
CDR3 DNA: TGTGCCAGCAGCCAGTCCCCCCGACAAGCGAACACCGGGGAGCTGTTTTTT
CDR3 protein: CASSQSPRQANTGELFF

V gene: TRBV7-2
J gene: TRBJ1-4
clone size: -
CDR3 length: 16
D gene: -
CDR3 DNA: TGTGCCAGCAGCCGTGACTCTGGGCTGACTAATGAAAAACTGTTTTTT
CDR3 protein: CASSRDSGLTNEKLFF

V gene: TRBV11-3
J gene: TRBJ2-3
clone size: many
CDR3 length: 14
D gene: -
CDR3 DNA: TGTGCCAGCAGCATTGGTCGGAGGACAGATACGCAGTATTTT
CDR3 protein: CASSIGRRTDTQYF

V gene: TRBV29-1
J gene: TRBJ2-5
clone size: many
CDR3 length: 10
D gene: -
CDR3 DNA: TGCAGCGGCTCAGGGGAGACCCAGTACTTC
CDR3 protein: CSGSGETQYF

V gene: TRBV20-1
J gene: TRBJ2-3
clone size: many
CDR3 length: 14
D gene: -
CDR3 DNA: TGCAGTGCTCCTTTCAGGGGAGGGTTAGATACGCAGTATTTT
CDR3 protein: CSAPFRGGLDTQYF

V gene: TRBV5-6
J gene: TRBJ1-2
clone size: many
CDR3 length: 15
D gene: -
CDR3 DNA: TGTGCCAGCAGCTCAAACCTGATCGACCGGTATGGCTACACCTTC
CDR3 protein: CASSSNLIDRYGYTF

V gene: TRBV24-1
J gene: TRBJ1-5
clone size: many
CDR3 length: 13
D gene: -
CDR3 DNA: TGTGCCACCAGTCCGGGGGGGATTCAGCCCCAGCATTTT
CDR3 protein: CATSPGGIQPQHF

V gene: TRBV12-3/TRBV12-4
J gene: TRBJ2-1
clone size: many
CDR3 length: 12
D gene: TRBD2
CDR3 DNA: TGTGCCAGCAGTTTAGGACTAGCGGGGATGATCTTC
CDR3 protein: CASSLGLAGMIF

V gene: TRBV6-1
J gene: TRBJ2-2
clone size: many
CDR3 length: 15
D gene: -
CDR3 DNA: TGTGCCAGCTGCCCGGGGGACGCGAACACCGGGGAGCTGTTTTTT
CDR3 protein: CASCPGDANTGELFF

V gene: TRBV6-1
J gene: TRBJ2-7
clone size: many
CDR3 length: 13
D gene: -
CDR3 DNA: TGTGCCAGCACCCCGGCGGCGGCCTACGAGCAGTACTTC
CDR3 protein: CASTPAAAYEQYF

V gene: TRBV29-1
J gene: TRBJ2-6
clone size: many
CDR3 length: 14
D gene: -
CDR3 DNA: TGCAGCGTTTTCAGTTTCTCTGGGGCCAACGTCCTGACTTTC
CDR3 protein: CSVFSFSGANVLTF

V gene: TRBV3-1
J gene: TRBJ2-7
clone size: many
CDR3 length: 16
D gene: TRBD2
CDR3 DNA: TGTGCCAGCAGCCCTTGGTCTAGCGGGGACGCCTACGAGCAGTACTTC
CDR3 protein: CASSPWSSGDAYEQYF

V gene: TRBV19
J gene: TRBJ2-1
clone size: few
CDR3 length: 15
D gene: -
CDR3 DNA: TGTGCCAGTAGTATAGATCAGGTGGGGAGTTATGAGCAGTTCTTC
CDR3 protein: CASSIDQVGSYEQFF

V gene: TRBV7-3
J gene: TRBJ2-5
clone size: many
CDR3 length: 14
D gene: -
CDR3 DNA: TGTGCCAGCAGCTGGACAGGGAGGGGAGAGACCCAGTACTTC
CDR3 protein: CASSWTGRGETQYF

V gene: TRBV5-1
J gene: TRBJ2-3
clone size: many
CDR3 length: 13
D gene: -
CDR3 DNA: TGCGCCAGCAGCTTGGCCCCCACAGATACGCAGTATTTT
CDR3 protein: CASSLAPTDTQYF

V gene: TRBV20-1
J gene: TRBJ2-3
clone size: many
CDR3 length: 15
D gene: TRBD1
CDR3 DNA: TGCAGTGCTAATAGGGGACAGGGGGCTTCCCGGGATCAGTATTTT
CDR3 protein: CSANRGQGASRDQYF

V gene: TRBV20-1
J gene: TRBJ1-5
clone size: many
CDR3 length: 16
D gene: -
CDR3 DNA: TGCAGTGCTAGAGTCCCGGGTGGAACAGTTAATCAGCCCCAGCATTTT
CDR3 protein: CSARVPGGTVNQPQHF

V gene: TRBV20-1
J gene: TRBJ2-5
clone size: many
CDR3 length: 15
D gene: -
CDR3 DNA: TGCAGTGCTCCCTCACGCGGCGGAGCCCCAGAGACCCAGTACTTC
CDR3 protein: CSAPSRGGAPETQYF

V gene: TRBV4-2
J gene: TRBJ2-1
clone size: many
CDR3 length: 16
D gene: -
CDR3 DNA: TGTGCCAGCAGCCAAGATCTTGTTGAGCTCGTCAATGAGCAGTTCTTC
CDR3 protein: CASSQDLVELVNEQFF

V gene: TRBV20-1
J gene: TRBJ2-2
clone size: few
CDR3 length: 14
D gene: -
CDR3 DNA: TGCAGTGCTAGATTTGGGGGGGGCAGCGGGGAGCTGTTTTTT
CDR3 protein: CSARFGGGSGELFF

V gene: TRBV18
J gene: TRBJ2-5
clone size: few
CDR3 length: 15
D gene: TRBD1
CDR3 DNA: TGTGCCAGCTCACCCGGGACAGGGGTGCAAGAGACCCAGTACTTC
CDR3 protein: CASSPGTGVQETQYF